The T cell receptor beta chain described here comes from a study of response to subunit inactivated influenza vaccine. Study results and caveats: Each seasonal influenza vaccination recruits few new T cells, the authors suggested.

TCRdb reanalysed the RT-PCR reads using MiXCR and keeps one entry per CDR3 protein. The repertoire holds approximately 500,000 distinct CDR3 sequences, with approximately 13% as singletons. Points on this clonotype: What it recognizes is unknown.

This sample comprised PBMCs from blood, obtained roughly 46 days after vaccination. This TCR came from a man between 50 and 59 years old who received an inactivated influenza vaccine.

The CDR3 protein is CAISPRQGRSTGELFF. The CDR3 nucleotides are TGTGCCATCAGTCCTAGACAGGGTCGGAGCACCGGGGAGCTGTTTTTT. This sequence joins TRBV10-3 and TRBJ2-2, with 7 bases matching TRBD1. From germline, CDR1 is ENHRY and CDR2 SYGVKD. Germline trimming cut 5 bases from V and 4 bases from J; bases unmatched to any gene: 10. There are 16 residues in the CDR3.